Listed below are T cell receptor beta chains from one sample, sequenced in a study of Graves' ophthalmopathy and Graves' hyperthyroidism. TCRdb reprocessed the multiplex PCR reads with MiXCR, giving one entry per CDR3 protein. This table has 300,000 to 400,000 distinct CDR3 sequences, about 18% appearing once. The sample consisted of peripheral blood. Every receptor here comes from an adult woman with stable Graves' hyperthyroidism. CDR3s include the opening cysteine and the closing phenylalanine or tryptophan. Fields, in order: clone size, V gene, D gene, J gene, CDR3 protein, CDR3 DNA. A D gene is named only where the DNA matches it firmly. Expanded clones get a size class; other rows say once, few or many, or leave the size out.

abundance: few
v_gene: TRBV3-1
d_gene: TRBD2
j_gene: TRBJ2-7
CDR3aa: CASSQDPGLAGDHEQYF
CDR3nt: TGTGCCAGCAGCCAAGATCCGGGACTAGCGGGAGACCACGAGCAGTACTTC

abundance: few
v_gene: TRBV12-5
d_gene: -
j_gene: TRBJ2-7
CDR3aa: CASGLGSGGAIGEQYF
CDR3nt: TGTGCTAGTGGTTTGGGATCTGGCGGGGCTATAGGCGAGCAGTACTTC

abundance: few
v_gene: TRBV28
d_gene: -
j_gene: TRBJ2-4
CDR3aa: CASSILFGAKNIKYF
CDR3nt: TGTGCCAGCAGTATTTTATTTGGGGCCAAAAACATTAAGTACTTC

abundance: many
v_gene: TRBV12-3/TRBV12-4
d_gene: -
j_gene: TRBJ2-5
CDR3aa: CASSLETAQETQYF
CDR3nt: TGTGCCAGCAGTTTAGAGACAGCGCAAGAGACCCAGTACTTC

abundance: many
v_gene: TRBV12-3/TRBV12-4
d_gene: -
j_gene: TRBJ2-7
CDR3aa: CASSPRGGPSSYEQYF
CDR3nt: TGTGCCAGCAGTCCAAGGGGGGGCCCGAGCTCCTACGAGCAGTACTTC

abundance: -
v_gene: TRBV6-5
d_gene: -
j_gene: TRBJ1-2
CDR3aa: CASSSDVRYGYTF
CDR3nt: TGTGCCAGCAGTTCGGACGTCCGCTATGGCTACACCTTC

abundance: -
v_gene: TRBV29-1
d_gene: -
j_gene: TRBJ1-1
CDR3aa: CSVEGALNAEDFF
CDR3nt: TGCAGCGTTGAGGGGGCGTTGAACGCTGAAGATTTCTTT

abundance: few
v_gene: TRBV29-1
d_gene: -
j_gene: TRBJ1-2
CDR3aa: CSVEGGPGLYGYTF
CDR3nt: TGCAGCGTTGAAGGGGGGCCGGGTCTCTATGGCTACACCTTC

abundance: many
v_gene: TRBV2
d_gene: -
j_gene: TRBJ2-5
CDR3aa: CASRLGLQETQYF
CDR3nt: TGTGCCAGCAGATTGGGACTTCAAGAGACCCAGTACTTC

abundance: many
v_gene: TRBV5-1
d_gene: -
j_gene: TRBJ2-7
CDR3aa: CASSLEGPSYEQYF
CDR3nt: TGCGCCAGCAGCTTGGAAGGGCCTTCCTACGAGCAGTACTTC

abundance: few
v_gene: TRBV30
d_gene: -
j_gene: TRBJ1-2
CDR3aa: CAWSVTGSYGYTF
CDR3nt: TGTGCCTGGAGTGTAACAGGGAGCTATGGCTACACCTTC

abundance: -
v_gene: TRBV12-3/TRBV12-4
d_gene: TRBD2
j_gene: TRBJ2-4
CDR3aa: CASSFYGLAGGHGVAKNIQYF
CDR3nt: TGTGCCAGCAGTTTCTATGGACTAGCGGGAGGCCACGGGGTAGCCAAAAACATTCAGTACTTC

abundance: many
v_gene: TRBV7-2
d_gene: TRBD1
j_gene: TRBJ1-2
CDR3aa: CASSSGTGHYGYTF
CDR3nt: TGTGCCAGCAGCTCCGGGACAGGACACTATGGCTACACCTTC

abundance: -
v_gene: TRBV4-1
d_gene: -
j_gene: TRBJ2-3
CDR3aa: CASSQGLLGGSGADTQYF
CDR3nt: TGCGCCAGCAGCCAAGGTCTGTTAGGAGGGAGTGGTGCAGATACGCAGTATTTT

abundance: few
v_gene: TRBV18
d_gene: -
j_gene: TRBJ2-7
CDR3aa: CASSPIGYGEQYF
CDR3nt: TGTGCCAGCTCACCTATCGGATATGGCGAGCAGTACTTC

abundance: many
v_gene: TRBV28
d_gene: -
j_gene: TRBJ2-5
CDR3aa: CASLSQGFQETQYF
CDR3nt: TGTGCTTCCCTGTCCCAGGGGTTCCAAGAGACCCAGTACTTC

abundance: many
v_gene: TRBV7-3
d_gene: -
j_gene: TRBJ2-5
CDR3aa: CASSPAGEVETQYF
CDR3nt: TGTGCCAGCAGCCCTGCCGGAGAGGTAGAGACCCAGTACTTC

abundance: -
v_gene: TRBV2
d_gene: -
j_gene: TRBJ1-1
CDR3aa: CASSEVQMNTEAFF
CDR3nt: TGTGCCAGCAGTGAAGTACAGATGAACACTGAAGCTTTCTTT

abundance: -
v_gene: TRBV6-5
d_gene: -
j_gene: TRBJ1-5
CDR3aa: CASSYVQGGQPQHF
CDR3nt: TGTGCCAGCAGTTACGTACAGGGCGGGCAGCCCCAGCATTTT

abundance: many
v_gene: TRBV20-1
d_gene: -
j_gene: TRBJ2-5
CDR3aa: CSALWGGDGMYQETQYF
CDR3nt: TGCAGTGCCCTATGGGGTGGCGACGGAATGTACCAAGAGACCCAGTACTTC

abundance: many
v_gene: TRBV12-3/TRBV12-4
d_gene: -
j_gene: TRBJ2-7
CDR3aa: CASSLGVGEYF
CDR3nt: TGTGCCAGCAGTTTGGGCGTTGGGGAGTACTTC

abundance: many
v_gene: TRBV12-3/TRBV12-4
d_gene: TRBD1
j_gene: TRBJ2-2
CDR3aa: CASSLGGGVNTGELFF
CDR3nt: TGTGCCAGCAGTTTAGGAGGGGGCGTGAACACCGGGGAGCTGTTTTTT

abundance: -
v_gene: TRBV28
d_gene: -
j_gene: TRBJ2-7
CDR3aa: CATLGHGGPEQYF
CDR3nt: TGTGCCACCCTCGGACATGGAGGGCCCGAGCAGTACTTC

abundance: many
v_gene: TRBV28
d_gene: -
j_gene: TRBJ2-5
CDR3aa: CASRDGSVRETQYF
CDR3nt: TGTGCCAGCAGGGACGGGAGCGTTCGGGAGACCCAGTACTTC

abundance: many
v_gene: TRBV6-1
d_gene: -
j_gene: TRBJ2-7
CDR3aa: CASIKGYEQYF
CDR3nt: TGTGCCAGCATTAAGGGCTACGAGCAGTACTTC

abundance: many
v_gene: TRBV28
d_gene: TRBD1
j_gene: TRBJ1-1
CDR3aa: CASSSIGTGGNTEAFF
CDR3nt: TGTGCCAGCAGTTCCATCGGGACAGGGGGGAACACTGAAGCTTTCTTT

abundance: many
v_gene: TRBV24-1
d_gene: TRBD1
j_gene: TRBJ1-5
CDR3aa: CATSDHRGFGQPQHF
CDR3nt: TGTGCCACCAGTGACCACAGGGGATTCGGTCAGCCCCAGCATTTT

abundance: many
v_gene: TRBV28
d_gene: -
j_gene: TRBJ2-7
CDR3aa: CASSLSLGPTYEQYF
CDR3nt: TGTGCCAGCAGTTTATCTCTAGGGCCGACTTACGAGCAGTACTTC

abundance: few
v_gene: TRBV9
d_gene: -
j_gene: TRBJ2-5
CDR3aa: CASGLGVQETQYF
CDR3nt: TGTGCCAGCGGTCTAGGGGTTCAAGAGACCCAGTACTTC

abundance: -
v_gene: TRBV9
d_gene: -
j_gene: TRBJ2-7
CDR3aa: CASSVSGSNYEQYF
CDR3nt: TGTGCCAGCAGCGTATCGGGCAGCAACTACGAGCAGTACTTC

abundance: many
v_gene: TRBV28
d_gene: TRBD1
j_gene: TRBJ1-6
CDR3aa: CASITGQGSSPLHF
CDR3nt: TGTGCCAGCATCACGGGACAGGGATCATCACCCCTCCACTTT

abundance: -
v_gene: TRBV6-1
d_gene: -
j_gene: TRBJ1-1
CDR3aa: CASKARVGEDKNTDAFF
CDR3nt: TGTGCCAGCAAAGCTAGAGTGGGGGAGGATAAGAACACTGATGCTTTCTTT

abundance: many
v_gene: TRBV29-1
d_gene: -
j_gene: TRBJ1-2
CDR3aa: CSVDPWDGRHSNYGYTF
CDR3nt: TGCAGCGTTGACCCTTGGGACGGGCGACATTCTAACTATGGCTACACCTTC

abundance: many
v_gene: TRBV29-1
d_gene: -
j_gene: TRBJ2-5
CDR3aa: CSVDRGRETQYF
CDR3nt: TGCAGCGTTGACCGGGGACGTGAGACCCAGTACTTC

abundance: many
v_gene: TRBV12-3/TRBV12-4
d_gene: -
j_gene: TRBJ2-3
CDR3aa: CASSFGGMSTDTQYF
CDR3nt: TGTGCCAGCAGTTTTGGGGGTATGAGCACAGATACGCAGTATTTT

abundance: many
v_gene: TRBV20-1
d_gene: -
j_gene: TRBJ2-5
CDR3aa: CSARDAVYPDRVFAETQYF
CDR3nt: TGCAGTGCTAGAGATGCGGTCTATCCCGATCGGGTATTTGCAGAGACCCAGTACTTC

abundance: few
v_gene: TRBV6-2/TRBV6-3
d_gene: TRBD1
j_gene: TRBJ2-3
CDR3aa: CASSHNTGQGAADTQYF
CDR3nt: TGTGCCAGCAGTCACAATACGGGACAGGGGGCGGCAGATACGCAGTATTTT

abundance: many
v_gene: TRBV20-1
d_gene: TRBD1
j_gene: TRBJ1-3
CDR3aa: CSARPSGTGIFSGNTIYF
CDR3nt: TGCAGTGCTAGACCCTCGGGGACAGGGATCTTTTCTGGAAACACCATATATTTT

abundance: many
v_gene: TRBV20-1
d_gene: -
j_gene: TRBJ2-7
CDR3aa: CSVPLTKPQGKDEQYF
CDR3nt: TGCAGTGTTCCCCTTACGAAGCCGCAGGGTAAGGACGAGCAGTACTTC

abundance: -
v_gene: TRBV20-1
d_gene: TRBD1
j_gene: TRBJ1-2
CDR3aa: CSAPGTGGAGYTF
CDR3nt: TGCAGTGCCCCAGGGACAGGGGGCGCCGGCTACACCTTC

abundance: -
v_gene: TRBV6-2/TRBV6-3
d_gene: -
j_gene: TRBJ2-7
CDR3aa: CASSYGCTGLYEQYF
CDR3nt: -

abundance: many
v_gene: TRBV20-1
d_gene: -
j_gene: TRBJ2-7
CDR3aa: CSASQDYYEQYF
CDR3nt: TGCAGTGCTAGTCAGGATTACTACGAGCAGTACTTC

abundance: many
v_gene: TRBV5-1
d_gene: -
j_gene: TRBJ1-2
CDR3aa: CASSPDDLGYTF
CDR3nt: TGCGCCAGCAGCCCCGACGACCTTGGCTACACCTTC

abundance: many
v_gene: TRBV4-2
d_gene: TRBD2
j_gene: TRBJ2-7
CDR3aa: CASSAALAGPYEQYF
CDR3nt: TGTGCCAGCAGCGCAGCCCTAGCGGGACCCTACGAGCAGTACTTC

abundance: -
v_gene: TRBV6-5
d_gene: TRBD1
j_gene: TRBJ1-6
CDR3aa: CASSYSTGDNSPLHF
CDR3nt: TGTGCCAGCAGTTACTCGACAGGGGATAATTCACCCCTCCACTTT

abundance: once
v_gene: TRBV28
d_gene: -
j_gene: TRBJ2-2
CDR3aa: CASSLRGTAGELFF
CDR3nt: TGTGCCAGCAGTTTGAGGGGGACGGCCGGGGAGCTGTTTTTT

abundance: -
v_gene: TRBV4-1
d_gene: -
j_gene: TRBJ2-7
CDR3aa: CASSPRLLLPGPVYEQYF
CDR3nt: TGCGCCAGCAGCCCCCGCCTTCTGCTCCCGGGCCCTGTCTACGAGCAGTACTTC

abundance: many
v_gene: TRBV12-3/TRBV12-4
d_gene: TRBD1
j_gene: TRBJ2-7
CDR3aa: CASNAPGQGKHEQYF
CDR3nt: TGTGCCAGCAACGCCCCAGGACAGGGGAAGCACGAGCAGTACTTC

abundance: many
v_gene: TRBV19
d_gene: TRBD2
j_gene: TRBJ2-7
CDR3aa: CASSMGGTSGTYEQYF
CDR3nt: TGTGCCAGTAGTATGGGTGGGACTAGCGGCACCTACGAGCAGTACTTC

abundance: many
v_gene: TRBV2
d_gene: -
j_gene: TRBJ1-1
CDR3aa: CASTHWAGEAFF
CDR3nt: TGTGCCAGCACCCATTGGGCCGGAGAAGCTTTCTTT

abundance: many
v_gene: TRBV28
d_gene: -
j_gene: TRBJ1-1
CDR3aa: CASSSRQTRGFF
CDR3nt: TGTGCCAGCAGTTCGAGACAAACCCGGGGTTTCTTT

abundance: many
v_gene: TRBV5-1
d_gene: -
j_gene: TRBJ2-5
CDR3aa: CASSYGVGTQYF
CDR3nt: TGCGCCAGCAGCTATGGAGTAGGGACCCAGTACTTC

abundance: many
v_gene: TRBV28
d_gene: -
j_gene: TRBJ2-7
CDR3aa: CASSALVIAYEQYF
CDR3nt: TGTGCCAGCAGTGCCTTAGTAATCGCCTACGAGCAGTACTTC

abundance: -
v_gene: TRBV28
d_gene: TRBD2
j_gene: TRBJ2-5
CDR3aa: CASSLGATSGMETQYF
CDR3nt: TGTGCCAGCAGTTTAGGTGCGACTAGCGGGATGGAGACCCAGTACTTC

abundance: -
v_gene: TRBV10-2
d_gene: -
j_gene: TRBJ1-1
CDR3aa: CASGTERGGNTEAFF
CDR3nt: TGCGCCAGCGGGACGGAGAGGGGAGGTAACACTGAAGCTTTCTTT

abundance: many
v_gene: TRBV7-2
d_gene: TRBD1
j_gene: TRBJ1-6
CDR3aa: CASSSRDRGISPLHF
CDR3nt: TGTGCCAGCAGCAGCCGGGACAGGGGAATATCACCCCTCCACTTT

abundance: -
v_gene: TRBV3-1
d_gene: -
j_gene: TRBJ1-5
CDR3aa: CACSQARDQPQHF
CDR3nt: TGTGCCTGCAGCCAAGCTCGGGATCAGCCCCAGCATTTT

abundance: many
v_gene: TRBV28
d_gene: -
j_gene: TRBJ2-5
CDR3aa: CASDPGRDLKETQYF
CDR3nt: TGTGCCAGCGACCCGGGGCGGGACTTAAAAGAGACCCAGTACTTC

abundance: many
v_gene: TRBV5-5
d_gene: -
j_gene: TRBJ2-7
CDR3aa: CASSLGAAYEQYF
CDR3nt: TGTGCCAGCAGTTTAGGGGCAGCCTACGAGCAGTACTTC

abundance: many
v_gene: TRBV28
d_gene: -
j_gene: TRBJ2-5
CDR3aa: CASTSTPRGETQYF
CDR3nt: TGTGCCAGCACTTCAACTCCTAGGGGAGAGACCCAGTACTTC